The 26 T cell receptor beta chains below all came from one sample that was sequenced in a study of blood T cell repertoires in COVID-19. Generated by immunoSEQ multiplex PCR, the TCRdb table keeps only in-frame clones and is missing some. The data hold around 20,000 clones, with 75% to 95% observed a single time. Input material: peripheral blood. These receptors were obtained from a human donor in a cohort sampled during active COVID-19.

J is TRBJ1-2 and V is TRBV5-5, with D hard to call. Germline V gene lookup returns CDR1 SGHKS and CDR2 YYEKEE (reference sequence). The CDR3 has 11 residues. Trimming left V 3 bases short and J 2 bases short, with 2 bases between. The CDR3 loop reads CASSSNYGYTF. In DNA, the CDR3 is TGTGCCAGCAGCTCAAACTATGGCTACACCTTC.

This chain joins TRBV19 and TRBJ2-5; D is perhaps TRBD1 (5 bases). Germline CDR1 is LNHDA and CDR2 is SQIVND (reference sequence). There are 13 residues in the CDR3. The germline V and J ends were trimmed by 5 bases and 5 bases, with 12 bases remaining between them. In DNA, the CDR3 is TGTGCCAGTAGTTTCCGGACAACTGAGACCCAGTACTTC. This translates into CASSFRTTETQYF. Based on the CDR3 plus reference TRBV19 and TRBJ2-5, the full variable domain is DGGITQSPKYLFRKEGQNVTLSCEQNLNHDAMYWYRQDPGQGLRLIYYSQIVNDFQKGDIAEGYSVSREKKESFPLTVTSAQKNPTAFYLCASSFRTTETQYFGPGTRLLVL.

In this sample, this clone turned up a few times. The chain employs TRBV7-2 and TRBJ2-7; weak D call: TRBD2 (5 bases). Trimming cost V 2 bases and J 4 bases, with 6 bases left between them. The CDR3 spans 12 residues. From germline, CDR1 is SGHTA and CDR2 FQGNSA. Written as DNA, the CDR3 is TGTGCCAGCAGCTTAACTAGTTACGAGCAGTACGTC. Translation gives CASSLTSYEQYV.

V gene TRBV5-6 combines with J gene TRBJ1-3, with a tentative D call TRBD1 (6 bases). In germline, CDR1 is SGHDT, CDR2 YYEEEE. Trimming pared 3 bases from V and 5 bases from J, leaving 12 bases between. This CDR3 is 14 amino acids long. CDR3 sequence (DNA): TGTGCCAGCAGCTCGGGGGGGCGGAGAAACACCATATATTTT. Amino acids: CASSSGGRRNTIYF.

The chain uses TRBV18 and TRBJ2-7; 7 bases align to TRBD2. Losses at the gene ends were 3 bases for V and 0 bases for J; bases not matched to a gene: 8. In germline, CDR1 is KGHSH, CDR2 LQKENI. The CDR3 has 16 amino acids. CDR3 DNA: TGTGCCAGCTCACCCGGAGCGGGACGTACCTCCTACGAGCAGTACTTC. Translated: CASSPGAGRTSYEQYF.

The chain carries TRBV5-6 and TRBJ2-3; tentatively, D is TRBD1 (5 bases). V lost 6 bases and J lost 3, with 11 bases in between. The length of the CDR3 is 13 residues. Germline loops: CDR1 SGHDT, CDR2 YYEEEE. The CDR3 loop reads CASNVGQTDTQYF. The DNA for the CDR3 is TGTGCCAGCAATGTGGGGCAGACAGATACGCAGTATTTT. Looking up the rest from reference TRBV5-6 and TRBJ2-3 gives the full variable domain: DAGVTQSPTHLIKTRGQQVTLRCSPKSGHDTVSWYQQALGQGPQFIFQYYEEEERQRGNFPDRFSGHQFPNYSSELNVNALLLGDSALYLCASNVGQTDTQYFGPGTRLTVL.

The chain couples TRBV19 to TRBJ2-2; 12 nucleotides align to TRBD2. Germline V CDR1 and CDR2: LNHDA, SQIVND (reference sequence). V trimming: 5 bases; J trimming: 5 bases; junction bases outside the gene matches: 12. This CDR3 spans 18 amino acids. The DNA of the CDR3 is TGTGCCAGTAGTTTTTCTAGCGGGAGGGCCATTCGGACCGGGGAGCTGTTTTTT. Translated: CASSFSSGRAIRTGELFF.

In DNA, the CDR3 is TGTGCCTCGGCCCCCAGGAAAACCGGGACTGCCGGCCGTGAGCAGTACGTC. This gives the protein CASAPRKTGTAGREQYV. The chain combines TRBV21-1 with TRBJ2-7; no DNA check was done on the table's D call, TRBD2. TRBV21-1 is classified as a pseudogene. This CDR3 spans 17 amino acids.

The chain uses TRBV2 and TRBJ2-3, with unresolved D. With 2 bases removed from V and 6 bases from J, the gap between germline ends came to 12 bases. CDR1 is SNHLY and CDR2 is FYNNEI in the germline V gene. There are 14 residues in the CDR3. CDR3 sequence reads: CASSELESGDTQYF. The DNA for the CDR3 is TGTGCCAGCAGTGAACTAGAAAGTGGGGATACGCAGTATTTT. Full variable domain (rest looked up from reference TRBV2 and TRBJ2-3): EPEVTQTPSHQVTQMGQEVILRCVPISNHLYFYWYRQILGQKVEFLVSFYNNEISEKSEIFDDQFSVERPDGSNFTLKIRSTKLEDSAMYFCASSELESGDTQYFGPGTRLTVL.

The genes are TRBV27 and TRBJ1-5; D is ambiguous. Germline V gene data show CDR1 as MNHEY and CDR2 as SMNVEV (reference sequence). The CDR3 spans 14 residues. V dropped 4 bases and J dropped 3 bases, with 10 bases sitting between them. Here the CDR3 DNA reads TGTGCCAGCAGTTCCCCAGGAAACAATCAGCCCCAGCATTTT. Protein sequence: CASSSPGNNQPQHF.

The CDR3 region has the DNA TGTGCCGGCGCGGACAGCGGGAACACAGATACGCAGTATTTT. Translating it yields CAGADSGNTDTQYF. The rearrangement joins TRBV7-9 to TRBJ2-3, with D maybe TRBD2 (7 bases). V lost 11 bases to trimming and J lost 2 bases, with 17 bases between them. The CDR3 is 14 amino acids. From germline, CDR1 is SEHNR and CDR2 FQNEAQ (reference sequence).

This clone was detected only a few times. The chain combines TRBV4-2 with TRBJ1-1; D possibly corresponds to TRBD1 (5 bases). Germline V gene sequence: CDR1 LGHNA, CDR2 YNFKEQ. This CDR3 region has 17 residues. Trimming removed 1 base from V and 1 base from J, with 16 bases in between. The CDR3 sequence is CASSQGVPRATNTEAFF. CDR3 bases: TGTGCCAGCAGCCAAGGGGTGCCCAGGGCTACGAACACTGAAGCTTTCTTT.

The chain carries TRBV5-4 and TRBJ1-1, with a weak D call TRBD1 (6 bases). Trimming removed 3 bases at V and 2 bases at J, with 20 bases between. The CDR3 runs to 17 residues. Germline CDR1 reads SGHNT; CDR2 reads YYREEE (reference sequence). The CDR3 reads CASSSPGAGGVNTEAFF. The CDR3 DNA follows: TGTGCCAGCAGCTCCCCGGGGGCTGGGGGGGTAAACACTGAAGCTTTCTTT.

This chain links TRBV18 with TRBJ1-5; D gene ambiguous. Trimming took off 2 bases at V and 9 bases at J, with 20 bases between the two ends. Germline values: CDR1 KGHSH, CDR2 LQKENI. The CDR3 is made up of 16 amino acids. CDR3 region: CASSPELPSSSGPQHF. The CDR3 DNA reads as TGTGCCAGCTCACCAGAATTGCCATCATCATCAGGGCCCCAGCATTTT.

The genes are TRBV6-6 and TRBJ1-2; TRBD1 matches at 10 bases. J gave up 7 bases and V 2 bases, and 7 bases lay outside the gene matches. Germline V CDR1 and CDR2: MNHNY, SVGAGI (reference sequence). This CDR3 contains 15 residues. CDR3 DNA sequence: TGTGCCAGCAGTTACACGGGACAGGGGCTCTCTGGCTACACCTTC. Protein: CASSYTGQGLSGYTF.

Here the CDR3 DNA reads TGTGCCAGTAGGACAGGGTCCGAGACCCAGTACTTC. Its protein is CASRTGSETQYF. The V and J genes are TRBV6-5 and TRBJ2-5; 8 bases map to TRBD1. The CDR3 runs 12 residues. V shed 9 bases, J shed 5 bases, and the junction held 5 bases outside the gene matches. From germline, CDR1 is MNHEY and CDR2 SVGAGI.

V is TRBV7-2 and J is TRBJ1-1; perhaps TRBD1 as D (5 bases). Trimming removed 6 bases at V and 5 bases at J, with 16 bases between. Germline CDR1 and CDR2: SGHTA and FQGNSA. The CDR3 contains 14 residues. CDR3 sequence: CASSYGREVTEAFF. CDR3 DNA sequence: TGTGCCAGCAGTTACGGCAGGGAAGTAACTGAAGCTTTCTTT.

Regarding this clone: At one end, the junction sequence differs from germline, possibly due to a read error. The CDR3 nucleotides read TGTGCTAGCAGCCCTGTGGGACAGGGAACAGATACGCAGTATTTT. Translation: CASSPVGQGTDTQYF. The chain links TRBV7-7 to TRBJ2-3; 9 bases align to TRBD1. Per germline, CDR1 SSHAT and CDR2 FNYEAQ (reference sequence). The CDR3 has 15 residues.

The chain has TRBV7-6 and TRBJ2-7; the D gene is possibly TRBD1 (5 bases). The CDR3 loop spans 15 amino acids. Per the germline V gene, CDR1 is SGHVS and CDR2 is FNYEAQ. Trimming cost V 6 bases and J 3 bases, with 18 bases left between them. CDR3 coding DNA: TGTGCCAGCAGGATGACCCAGGGCGTCGGCTACGAGCAGTACTTC. This translates into CASRMTQGVGYEQYF.

The chain uses TRBV24-1 and TRBJ2-5; D possibly corresponds to TRBD2 (5 bases). Germline V gene lookup returns CDR1 KGHDR and CDR2 SFDVKD. The CDR3 has 13 amino acids. V shed 6 bases and J shed 5 bases, with 12 bases lying between them. The DNA for the CDR3 is TGTGCCACCAGTCGGGCGGGCGGGGAGACCCAGTACTTC. Residues: CATSRAGGETQYF.

V and J are TRBV5-1 and TRBJ2-2; 7 nucleotides match TRBD2. J lost 5 bases, V lost 4 bases, and 5 bases had no gene match. Per germline, CDR1 SGHRS and CDR2 YFSETQ. This CDR3 region has 14 residues. The CDR3: CASSGLVETGELFF. CDR3 bases: TGCGCCAGCAGCGGACTAGTAGAGACCGGGGAGCTGTTTTTT.

The rearrangement links TRBV18 to TRBJ2-1, with 10 bases fitting TRBD2. After removal of 3 bases from V and 0 bases from J, the junction contained 5 bases not matched to a gene. Germline V lookup: CDR1 KGHSH, CDR2 LQKENI. This CDR3 has 17 residues. CDR3 bases: TGTGCCAGCTCACCGATAGCGGGGGGTCGCTCCTACAATGAGCAGTTCTTC. Its translation is CASSPIAGGRSYNEQFF.

The chain joins TRBV5-6 to TRBJ1-2; D not resolved. CDR1 and CDR2 (germline): SGHDT, YYEEEE. V was shortened by 5 bases and J by 4 bases, with 15 bases between the two germline ends. The CDR3 runs 14 residues. The CDR3 region is CASRLRGSSYGYTF. DNA of the CDR3: TGTGCCAGCAGACTGAGAGGGAGTAGCTATGGCTACACCTTC.

The chain is built from TRBV5-1 and TRBJ2-2, with 8 bases that match TRBD1. The CDR3 covers 15 residues. Per the germline V gene, CDR1 is SGHRS and CDR2 is YFSETQ. V was pared by 4 bases and J by 0 bases, with 2 bases of the junction left unmatched. The DNA for the CDR3 is TGCGCCAGCAGCCCGGGACAGGCGAACACCGGGGAGCTGTTTTTT. Translated, it gives CASSPGQANTGELFF.

The J gene is TRBJ1-1, the V gene TRBV10-3, with D possibly matching TRBD1 (5 bases). With 6 bases removed from V and 4 bases from J, the gap between germline ends came to 18 bases. Germline loops: CDR1 ENHRY, CDR2 SYGVKD. The CDR3 has 15 residues. The CDR3 DNA sequence: TGTGCCATCAGGGACAACTCACTGGAGAGCACTGAAGCTTTCTTT. Translation gives CAIRDNSLESTEAFF.

This clone was counted once. The chain recombines TRBV4-1 with TRBJ2-7; no reliable D call. The V gene lost 2 bases and the J gene lost 2 bases, with 10 bases spanning the gap. CDR1 and CDR2 (germline): MGHRA, YSYEKL. The CDR3 covers 14 residues. The CDR3 DNA is TGCGCCAGCAGCCAACGGTTCTCCACCTACGAGCAGTACTTC. Translation: CASSQRFSTYEQYF.